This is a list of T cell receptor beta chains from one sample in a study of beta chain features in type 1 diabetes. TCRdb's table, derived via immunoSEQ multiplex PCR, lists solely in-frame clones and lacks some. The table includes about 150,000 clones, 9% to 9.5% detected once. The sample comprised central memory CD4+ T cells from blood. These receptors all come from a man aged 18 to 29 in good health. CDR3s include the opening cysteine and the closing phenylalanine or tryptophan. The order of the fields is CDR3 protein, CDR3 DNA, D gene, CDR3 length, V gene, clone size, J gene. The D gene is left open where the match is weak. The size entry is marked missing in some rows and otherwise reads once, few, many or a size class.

CASSITGDEQYF TGTGCCAGTAGTATTACAGGGGACGAGCAGTACTTC TRBD1 12 TRBV19 few TRBJ2-7
CASSLGHSNQPQHF TGTGCCAGCAGCCTGGGACACTCCAATCAGCCCCAGCATTTT - 14 TRBV7-9 - TRBJ1-5
CASSQGLRSYEQYF TGCGCCAGCAGCCAGGGGCTCCGCTCCTACGAGCAGTACTTC - 14 TRBV4-1 - TRBJ2-7
CASKLGQGGSPLHF TGTGCCAGCAAATTGGGACAGGGTGGCTCACCCCTCCACTTT TRBD1 14 TRBV6-1 once TRBJ1-6
CASSLSGGPETQYF TGTGCCAGCAGCTTATCAGGGGGCCCAGAGACCCAGTACTTC TRBD1 14 TRBV11-2 few TRBJ2-5
CASRKAGTVPNSPLHF TGTGCCAGCAGAAAAGCGGGCACAGTGCCTAATTCACCCCTCCACTTT - 16 TRBV13 - TRBJ1-6
CSVEDRAGGREKLFF TGCAGCGTTGAAGATCGGGCAGGGGGCAGGGAAAAACTGTTTTTT TRBD1 15 TRBV29-1 few TRBJ1-4
CASSWWRGEMNTEAFF TGTGCCAGCAGTTGGTGGAGGGGCGAAATGAACACTGAAGCTTTCTTT - 16 TRBV7-9 few TRBJ1-1
CASSVEAGQGETQYF TGTGCCAGCAGCGTAGAGGCGGGACAGGGAGAGACCCAGTACTTC TRBD1 15 TRBV9 once TRBJ2-5
CAIRSDRVNEQYF TGTGCCATCCGATCGGACAGGGTCAACGAGCAGTACTTC TRBD1 13 TRBV10-3 - TRBJ2-7
CASSSTGQNTEAFF TGCGCCAGCAGCTCGACAGGTCAGAACACTGAAGCTTTCTTT - 14 TRBV5-1 few TRBJ1-1
CASSPLASSYGYTF TGTGCCAGCAGTCCGCTTGCGTCGAGCTATGGCTACACCTTC - 14 TRBV7-9 few TRBJ1-2
CASSSGGTGPYGYTF TGCGCCAGCAGCTCCGGGGGGACAGGGCCCTATGGCTACACCTTC TRBD1 15 TRBV5-1 few TRBJ1-2
CASSQSGSNQPQHF TGTGCCAGCTCTCAGTCCGGGAGCAATCAGCCCCAGCATTTT - 14 TRBV18 - TRBJ1-5
CASSQGTSGVVGLNEQFF TGCGCCAGCAGCCAAGGGACTAGCGGGGTAGTTGGGTTGAATGAGCAGTTCTTC TRBD2 18 TRBV5-4 few TRBJ2-1
CASSQTGLDYGYTF TGCGCCAGCAGCCAAACAGGGTTAGACTATGGCTACACCTTC - 14 TRBV5-1 - TRBJ1-2
CASSSRREDSYEQYF TGTGCCAGCAGTTCTCGCAGGGAGGACTCCTACGAGCAGTACTTC - 15 TRBV27 many TRBJ2-7
CASSLERAEQFF TGTGCCAGCAGCTTAGAGCGGGCGGAGCAGTTCTTC - 12 TRBV7-2 - TRBJ2-1
CASSLSNRDQPQHF TGTGCCAGCAGCTTAAGCAACAGGGATCAGCCCCAGCATTTT - 14 TRBV7-9 few TRBJ1-5
CASSVDGGNTIYF TGTGCCAGCAGCGTAGACGGTGGAAACACCATATATTTT - 13 TRBV9 - TRBJ1-3
CASSLQGSNQPQHF TGTGCCAGCAGCTTACAGGGTAGCAATCAGCCCCAGCATTTT - 14 TRBV5-4 - TRBJ1-5
CASSLTVAGSTDTQYF TGTGCCAGCAGCTTAACGGTAGCGGGAAGCACAGATACGCAGTATTTT TRBD2 16 TRBV11-3 few TRBJ2-3
CASSSPQGWVTQYF TGTGCCAGCAGCTCCCCGCAGGGATGGGTTACGCAGTATTTT - 14 TRBV5-5 - TRBJ2-3